This T cell receptor beta chain was obtained from a study of T cells in Graves' hyperthyroidism and ophthalmopathy. Study outcomes and limitations: Most clonotypes that expanded in the thyroid above 0.001 also showed up in blood.

This clonotype was recorded many times. Its antigen is not identified. Amplification yielded TCR beta CDR3 regions, with RNA transcripts as the source. First-round RT-PCR of the TCR CDR3 relied on the HTBI primer set. TCRdb processed the multiplex PCR reads anew with MiXCR; each CDR3 protein has one entry. The sample consists of about 550,000 distinct CDR3 sequences, about a fifth of them appearing once. Criteria for exclusion of patients were uncontrolled infection, other autoimmune disease, pregnancy or lactation. Deletions cut 5 bases from V and 0 bases from J, with 13 bases between. There are 15 residues in the CDR3. CDR1 SEHNR and CDR2 FQNEAQ come from the germline V gene (reference sequence).

The chain carries TRBV7-9 and TRBJ1-1; tentative D call: TRBD1 (5 bases). The source is a man younger than 35 with Graves' hyperthyroidism. Sample: blood. In DNA, the CDR3 is TGTGCCAGCAGCCAAGGTCAGGGATTGAACACTGAAGCTTTCTTT. Its translation: CASSQGQGLNTEAFF.